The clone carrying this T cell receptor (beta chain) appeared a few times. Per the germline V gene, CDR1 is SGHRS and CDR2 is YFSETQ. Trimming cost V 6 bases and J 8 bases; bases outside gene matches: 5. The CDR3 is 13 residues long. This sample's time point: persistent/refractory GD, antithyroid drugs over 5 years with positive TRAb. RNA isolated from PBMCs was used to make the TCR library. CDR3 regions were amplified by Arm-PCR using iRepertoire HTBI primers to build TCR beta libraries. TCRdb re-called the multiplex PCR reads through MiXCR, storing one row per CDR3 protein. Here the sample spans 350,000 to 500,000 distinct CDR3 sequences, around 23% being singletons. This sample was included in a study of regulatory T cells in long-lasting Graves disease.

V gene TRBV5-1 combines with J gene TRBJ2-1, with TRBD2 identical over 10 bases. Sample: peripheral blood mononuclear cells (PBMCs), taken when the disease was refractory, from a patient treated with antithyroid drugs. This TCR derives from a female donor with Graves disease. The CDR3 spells CASNLAGEHEQFF. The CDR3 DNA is TGCGCCAGCAATCTAGCGGGAGAACATGAGCAGTTCTTC.